This T cell receptor beta chain was identified during a study of siplizumab effects on memory and regulatory T cells. Whole-study results and caveats: Where siplizumab was present, mappable alloreactive CD4+ clones averaged approximately 73% Treg-derived, compared with 25% to 30% in controls. Naive T cells apparently outstripped memory cells in diversity and seemed major alloresponse contributors.

Sequencing was performed with immunoSEQ multiplex PCR; in TCRdb, only in-frame clones are kept and a portion is missing. The sample includes over 100,000 clones, nearly 95% of them seen just once. Concerning this clone: The antigen is unknown.

CDR1 is SGHRS and CDR2 is YFSETQ in the germline V gene. The CDR3 has 14 residues. The V gene lost 0 bases and the J gene lost 5 bases, with 12 bases spanning the gap. The rearrangement joins TRBV5-1 to TRBJ2-7; D assignment may be TRBD1 or TRBD2 (5 bases each). Sequencing used Tregs sorted from blood. This TCR was recovered from a human donor in good health. The CDR3 loop is CASSLEVRGHEQYF. In nucleotides, the CDR3 is TGCGCCAGCAGCTTGGAGGTCCGGGGCCACGAGCAGTACTTC.